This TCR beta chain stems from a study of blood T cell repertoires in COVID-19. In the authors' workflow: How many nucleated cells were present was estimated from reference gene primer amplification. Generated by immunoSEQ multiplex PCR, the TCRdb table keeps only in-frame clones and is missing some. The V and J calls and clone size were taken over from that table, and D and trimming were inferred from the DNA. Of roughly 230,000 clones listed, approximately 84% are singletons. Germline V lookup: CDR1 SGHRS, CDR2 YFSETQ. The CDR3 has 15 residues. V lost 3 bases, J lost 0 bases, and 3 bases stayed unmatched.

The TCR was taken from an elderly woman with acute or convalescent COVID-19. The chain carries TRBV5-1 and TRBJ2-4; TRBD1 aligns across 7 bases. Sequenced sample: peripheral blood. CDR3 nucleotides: TGCGCCAGCAGCTACACAGGGGAAGCCAAAAACATTCAGTACTTC. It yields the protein CASSYTGEAKNIQYF.